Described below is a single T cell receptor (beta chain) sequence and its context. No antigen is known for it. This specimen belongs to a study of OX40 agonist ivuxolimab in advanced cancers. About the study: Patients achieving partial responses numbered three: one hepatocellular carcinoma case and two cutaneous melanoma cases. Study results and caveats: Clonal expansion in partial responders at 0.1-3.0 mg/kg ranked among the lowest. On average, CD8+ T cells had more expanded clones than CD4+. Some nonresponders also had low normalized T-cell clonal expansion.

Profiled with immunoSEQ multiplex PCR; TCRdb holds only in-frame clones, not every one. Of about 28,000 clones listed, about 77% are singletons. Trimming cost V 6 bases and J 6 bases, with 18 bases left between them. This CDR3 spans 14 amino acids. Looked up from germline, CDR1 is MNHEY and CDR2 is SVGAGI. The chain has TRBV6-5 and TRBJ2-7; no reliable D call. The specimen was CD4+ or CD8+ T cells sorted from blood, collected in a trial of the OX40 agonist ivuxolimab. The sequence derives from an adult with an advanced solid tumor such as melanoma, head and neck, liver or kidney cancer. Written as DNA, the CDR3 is TGTGCCAGCAGACTGCCCTCCGGCTGGCTCGAGCAGTACTTC. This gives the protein CASRLPSGWLEQYF.